The clone carrying this T cell receptor (beta chain) has more than one count but fewer than ten. Its antigen is not identified. This entry is derived from a study of molecular identifiers for immune sequencing clone quantification. Study overall: In replicates, RNA taken from roughly 18,000 or 92,000 naive CD8 cells was divided five ways, and four portions underwent sequencing. Whole-study results and caveats: Approximately 980,000 naive cells reportedly did not prevent detection of spiked Jurkat TCR RNA from one cell.

CD8+CD4-CCR7+CD45RA+ cells were sorted as naive CD8 T cells. Germline-derived CDR1 and CDR2 are LGHNT and FRNRAP. The CDR3 runs to 15 residues. With 1 base removed from V and 8 bases from J, the gap between germline ends came to 17 bases. Previously described methods with listed TCR primers produced the bulk TCR libraries. Via MiXCR, TCRdb re-called the PCR reads, giving one row per CDR3 protein. The table records tens of thousands of distinct CDR3 sequences, roughly 38% of them present only once. The chain uses TRBV12-5 and TRBJ1-2; weak D call: TRBD1 (6 bases). Sequencing input: naive CD8+ T cells from blood, with Jurkat cell RNA spiked in. Described subset: FACS-sorted CD8+CD4-CCR7+CD45RA+ naive T cells. This TCR was sampled from a human donor in good health. Some libraries in this study had Jurkat cell RNA spiked in. CDR3 sequence: CASGLAGATLDGYTF. The CDR3 region has the DNA TGTGCTAGTGGTTTGGCAGGGGCAACCCTTGACGGCTACACCTTC.